This T cell receptor beta chain was recovered during a study of lymphopenia after photon versus proton radiotherapy. Study conclusions and caveats: After the lymphocyte nadir, photon-treated repertoires showed oligoclonal expansion, especially of CD8+ Temra cells. Proton therapy kept repertoires fairly stable, unlike photons, which gained effector/memory cells.

Clones were sequenced by immunoSEQ multiplex PCR, and TCRdb holds only the in-frame ones, with some missing. The sample includes about 40,000 clones, around 83% of them seen just once. Comments on this clone: The antigen is not known.

The germline gives CDR1 MDHEN, CDR2 SYDVKM. J was trimmed by 0 bases and V by 3 bases; bases with no gene match: 9. CDR3 length: 18 amino acids. This sequence was found in a woman in her seventies with pancreatic cancer. Some clones in this sample may be carry-over from other donors' samples. The V call is TRBV28, the J call TRBJ2-1, with TRBD2 matching over 9 bases. Material: peripheral blood, obtained from a patient treated with proton-based radiotherapy. CDR3 coding DNA: TGTGCCAGCAGTTTGCTTGGTAGCGGGAGAAGCTCCTACAATGAGCAGTTCTTC. Encoded protein: CASSLLGSGRSSYNEQFF.